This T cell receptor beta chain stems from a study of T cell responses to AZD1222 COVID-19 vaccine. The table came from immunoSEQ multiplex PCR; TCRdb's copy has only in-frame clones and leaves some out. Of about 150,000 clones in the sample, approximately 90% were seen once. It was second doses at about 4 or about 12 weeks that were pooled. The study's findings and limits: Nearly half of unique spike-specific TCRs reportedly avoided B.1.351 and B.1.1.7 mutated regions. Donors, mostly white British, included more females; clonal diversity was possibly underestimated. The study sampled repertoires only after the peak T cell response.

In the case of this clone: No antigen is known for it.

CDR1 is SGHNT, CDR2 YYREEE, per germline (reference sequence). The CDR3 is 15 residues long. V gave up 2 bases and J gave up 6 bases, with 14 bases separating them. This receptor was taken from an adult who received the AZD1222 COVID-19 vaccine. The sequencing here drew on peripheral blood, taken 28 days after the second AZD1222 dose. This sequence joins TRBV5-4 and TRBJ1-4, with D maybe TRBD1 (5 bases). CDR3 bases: TGTGCCAGCAGCTTATACAGGTCGGGGGATGAAAAACTGTTTTTT. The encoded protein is CASSLYRSGDEKLFF. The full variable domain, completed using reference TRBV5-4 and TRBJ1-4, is ETGVTQSPTHLIKTRGQQVTLRCSSQSGHNTVSWYQQALGQGPQFIFQYYREEENGRGNFPPRFSGLQFPNYSSELNVNALELDDSALYLCASSLYRSGDEKLFFGSGTQLSVL.